The rows below give T cell receptor beta chains drawn from one sample of a study of blood T cell repertoires in COVID-19. Data came from immunoSEQ multiplex PCR; TCRdb stores just in-frame clones and leaves some out. The sample records 300,000 to 350,000 clones, about four fifths being singletons. Sequences were obtained from peripheral blood. All receptors come from a man in his thirties or forties with active or convalescent COVID-19. Each CDR3 is given with its conserved first and last residue. A D gene is named only where the DNA matches it firmly. Clone size is not always given. Where it is, it says once, few, many or a class for expanded clones.

clone_size d_call j_call v_call cdr3_aa cdr3_nt
many TRBD1 TRBJ2-5 TRBV2 CASSEVRDSGGTQYF TGTGCCAGCAGTGAGGTCCGGGACAGTGGGGGGACCCAGTACTTC
NA NA TRBJ2-5 TRBV6-2/TRBV6-3 CASSYRGTGFGETQYF TGTGCCAGCAGTTACCGCGGGACTGGGTTTGGGGAGACCCAGTACTTC
NA NA TRBJ2-3 TRBV5-1 CASSLARASFPDTQYF TGCGCCAGCAGCTTGGCCAGGGCGAGTTTTCCAGATACGCAGTATTTT
NA TRBD1 TRBJ1-2 TRBV2 CASKRDRDGYTF TGTGCCAGCAAGAGGGACAGGGATGGCTACACCTTC
NA TRBD2 TRBJ2-1 TRBV6-2/TRBV6-3 CASSFPGLATNEQFF TGTGCCAGCAGTTTCCCGGGACTAGCGACCAATGAGCAGTTCTTC
NA TRBD1 TRBJ2-6 TRBV15 CATSSLRGSGANVLTF TGTGCCACCAGCAGCCTCAGGGGGTCTGGGGCCAACGTCCTGACTTTC
once TRBD1 TRBJ2-1 TRBV7-2 CASSSRWTGKNEQFF TGTGCCAGCAGCTCGCGATGGACAGGGAAGAATGAGCAGTTCTTC
NA NA TRBJ1-4 TRBV5-1 CASSSWDMLSEKLFF TGCGCCAGCAGCTCATGGGACATGTTATCCGAAAAACTGTTTTTT
NA NA TRBJ2-1 TRBV9 CASSPIMENEQFF TGTGCCAGCAGCCCCATTATGGAGAATGAGCAGTTCTTC
NA TRBD1 TRBJ2-7 TRBV3-1/TRBV3-2 CASSRHTGDYEQYF TGTGCCAGCAGCCGTCATACAGGGGACTACGAGCAGTACTTC